This passage covers 23 T cell receptor beta chains from one sample sequenced in a study of T-cell memory formation after mild COVID-19. In TCRdb, the 5' RACE reads were re-called with MiXCR into one record per CDR3 protein. The table includes 350,000 to 500,000 distinct CDR3 sequences, roughly 18% detected once. The sequenced material came from PBMCs or a T cell subset sorted from them (not recorded which). All receptors derive from a man between 18 and 29 years old who had mild COVID-19 (a few samples of this study predate the infection). Cell type and time point are not known.

The CDR3 coding sequence is TGCGCCAGCAGTCTGGAAGGAGCCAGGGGGAGGAACACTGAAGCTTTCTTT. The encoded protein is CASSLEGARGRNTEAFF. This sequence joins TRBV5-1 and TRBJ1-1, with 7 bases aligning to TRBD1. This CDR3 is 17 amino acids long. Trimming cost V 5 bases and J 1 base; bases outside gene matches: 14. CDR1 and CDR2 from the germline V gene are SGHRS and YFSETQ.

The chain couples TRBV12-3 or TRBV12-4 to TRBJ2-5; D is uncertain. V was trimmed by 6 bases and J by 2 bases, leaving 16 bases between them. The CDR3 loop spans 15 amino acids. The CDR3: CASSRISGTQETQYF. The CDR3 region has the DNA TGTGCCAGCAGCCGAATATCGGGCACTCAAGAGACCCAGTACTTC.

This clonotype was counted ten times or more. This sequence joins TRBV6-2 or TRBV6-3 and TRBJ1-1, with D perhaps TRBD1 (5 bases). The CDR3 is 13 residues long. The V and J ends lost 2 bases and 2 bases respectively, with 6 bases between them. Germline CDR1 reads MNHEY; CDR2 reads SVGEGT. The CDR3 reads CASSYRDNTEAFF. For the CDR3, the DNA is TGTGCCAGCAGTTACCGGGACAACACTGAAGCTTTCTTT.

This clonotype has just a few counts. V is TRBV3-1 and J is TRBJ2-3; 8 positions agree with TRBD2. The CDR3 runs 17 residues. Germline V gene sequence: CDR1 LGHDT, CDR2 YNNKEL (reference sequence). With 2 bases clipped from V and 2 bases from J, the junction kept 9 bases outside the gene matches. The CDR3 region is CASSQRSGGKYTDTQYF. Written as DNA, the CDR3 is TGTGCCAGCAGCCAAAGGAGCGGGGGAAAATACACAGATACGCAGTATTTT.

The chain employs TRBV6-5 and TRBJ1-6; D perhaps matches TRBD1 (5 bases). CDR3 length: 17 residues. The germline V and J ends were trimmed by 8 bases and 11 bases, with 28 bases remaining between them. CDR1 is MNHEY, CDR2 SVGAGI, per germline. The CDR3 DNA reads as TGTGCCAGCGGCCGGGGGAGGTCCGTCTCCATCTGGGCACCCCTCCACTTT. Translated: CASGRGRSVSIWAPLHF.

CDR3 loop: CAISGSRGNTEAFF. The CDR3 nucleotides read TGTGCCATCAGTGGTTCCAGGGGGAACACTGAAGCTTTCTTT. This chain joins TRBV10-3 and TRBJ1-1, with D possibly matching TRBD1 (6 bases). Trimming took 4 bases from V and 1 from J, leaving 10 bases between them. The CDR3 extends over 14 amino acids. Germline CDR1 reads ENHRY; CDR2 reads SYGVKD.

This clonotype turned up a few times. The chain recombines TRBV6-2 or TRBV6-3 with TRBJ1-2, with a tentative D call TRBD1 (6 bases). The germline gives CDR1 MNHEY, CDR2 SVGEGT. Trimming cost V 8 bases and J 4 bases, with 11 bases left between them. This CDR3 region has 12 residues. CDR3 in DNA: TGTGCCAGCGGAAAACAGGGCTATGGCTACACCTTC. Amino acid sequence: CASGKQGYGYTF.

This clonotype was detected ten times or more. This chain links TRBV7-3 with TRBJ2-1, with D possibly being TRBD1 (5 bases). CDR3 length: 15 amino acids. Germline CDR1 SGHTA, CDR2 FQGTGA. Trimming took off 4 bases at V and 6 bases at J, with 16 bases between the two ends. For the CDR3, the DNA is TGTGCCAGCAGCTCCCGGCAGGGCAGAATCAATGAGCAGTTCTTC. This encodes CASSSRQGRINEQFF.

The chain links TRBV20-1 to TRBJ1-5, with D perhaps matching TRBD1 (5 bases). In germline, CDR1 is DFQATT, CDR2 SNEGSKA (reference sequence). This CDR3 contains 14 residues. V lost 0 bases and J 7 bases, leaving 13 bases between the germline ends. CDR3 nucleotides: TGCAGTGCTAGAGATTGGCGGGGGGGACAGCCCCAGCATTTT. This translates into CSARDWRGGQPQHF.

As for this clonotype: Given a much more abundant clone one base away, this may be a read error. The rearrangement uses TRBV9 and TRBJ1-5; D is unresolved. The ends were cut back, 4 bases at V and 4 bases at J, with 12 bases in the middle. The CDR3 consists of 14 residues. The V gene's germline CDR1 is SGDLS and CDR2 YYNGEE. In DNA, the CDR3 is TGTGCCAGCAGCCATTCGGCGGGGAATCAGCCCCAGCATTTT. Its translation: CASSHSAGNQPQHF.

The sample holds a few counts of this clonotype. The chain couples TRBV3-1 to TRBJ2-5; TRBD2 might be the D (5 bases). Germline assignment: CDR1 LGHDT and CDR2 YNNKEL (reference sequence). V lost 1 base and J lost 1, with 19 bases in between. The CDR3 totals 18 residues. The DNA of the CDR3 is TGTGCCAGCAGCCAAGGGGCTCGCGGGTGGGTAACCCAAGAGACCCAGTACTTC. Protein product: CASSQGARGWVTQETQYF.

This clonotype was seen at least ten times. In DNA, the CDR3 is TGTGCCAGCAGCTTAGGACAGCCGGGAATCACAGATACGCAGTATTTT. It yields the protein CASSLGQPGITDTQYF. The chain links TRBV11-2 to TRBJ2-3; TRBD1 or TRBD2 may be the D gene (5 bases each). V dropped 1 base and J dropped 2 bases, with 13 bases sitting between them. Germline CDR1 and CDR2: SGHAT and FQNNGV. CDR3 length: 16 residues.

This clonotype came up many times. The chain joins TRBV5-1 to TRBJ2-2; D unclear. The germline CDR1 and CDR2 sequences are SGHRS and YFSETQ. The CDR3 sequence is 13 residues long. Trimming stripped 1 base from V and 2 bases from J, with 3 bases between. Here the CDR3 DNA reads TGCGCCAGCAGCTTGCTTAACACCGGGGAGCTGTTTTTT. This codes for CASSLLNTGELFF. Looking up the rest from reference TRBV5-1 and TRBJ2-2 gives the full variable domain: KAGVTQTPRYLIKTRGQQVTLSCSPISGHRSVSWYQQTPGQGLQFLFEYFSETQRNKGNFPGRFSGRQFSNSRSEMNVSTLELGDSALYLCASSLLNTGELFFGEGSRLTVL.

The V call is TRBV7-2, the J call TRBJ1-4; D not certain. The CDR3 extends over 17 amino acids. The germline V gene encodes CDR1 SGHTA and CDR2 FQGNSA. Trimming cost V 0 bases and J 0 bases, with 11 bases left between them. CDR3 protein: CASSLAPQRATNEKLFF. CDR3 nucleotide sequence: TGTGCCAGCAGCTTAGCCCCGCAGAGGGCAACTAATGAAAAACTGTTTTTT. Looking up the rest from reference TRBV7-2 and TRBJ1-4 gives the full variable domain: GAGVSQSPSNKVTEKGKDVELRCDPISGHTALYWYRQSLGQGLEFLIYFQGNSAPDKSGLPSDRFSAERTGGSVSTLTIQRTQQEDSAVYLCASSLAPQRATNEKLFFGSGTQLSVL.

The chain links TRBV5-1 to TRBJ2-5; TRBD2 is a possible D gene (6 bases). Germline V lookup: CDR1 SGHRS, CDR2 YFSETQ. Between the trimmed V and J ends, which lost 4 bases and 4 bases, there was a span of 17 bases. The CDR3 loop spans 15 amino acids. The DNA for the CDR3 is TGCGCCAGCAGCCCGGGAAGTACAGCGGGAGAGACCCAGTACTTC. Amino acids: CASSPGSTAGETQYF.

This clonotype was found a few times. V gene TRBV19 combines with J gene TRBJ2-3; D might be TRBD1 (6 bases). In germline, CDR1 is LNHDA, CDR2 SQIVND (reference sequence). The CDR3 extends over 14 amino acids. V lost 3 bases and J 2 bases, leaving 9 bases between the germline ends. CDR3 nucleotide sequence: TGTGCCAGTAGTATGGGACACACCACAGATACGCAGTATTTT. It codes for CASSMGHTTDTQYF.

The J gene is TRBJ2-3, the V gene TRBV15; 14 nucleotides agree with TRBD2. CDR1 is LNHNV, CDR2 YYDKDF, per germline (reference sequence). CDR3 length: 15 amino acids. The V segment lost 6 bases and the J segment 5 bases; nucleotides outside the gene matches: 4. The CDR3 protein is CATRGLAGDRDTQYF. Written as DNA, the CDR3 is TGTGCCACCAGGGGACTAGCGGGGGATAGAGATACGCAGTATTTT.

This clonotype was detected a few times. The V call is TRBV7-3, the J call TRBJ2-2, with 7 bases matching TRBD2. The CDR3 length is 17 residues. The germline V gene encodes CDR1 SGHTA and CDR2 FQGTGA. V lost 5 bases, J lost 2 bases, and 11 bases stayed unmatched. The CDR3 region is CASSIKSGELNTGELFF. CDR3 bases: TGTGCCAGCAGCATCAAGAGCGGGGAGTTAAACACCGGGGAGCTGTTTTTT.

The chain couples TRBV28 to TRBJ1-6; no firm D call. The germline CDR1 and CDR2 sequences are MDHEN and SYDVKM. Trimming stripped 2 bases from V and 6 bases from J, with 14 bases between. There are 16 residues in the CDR3. DNA of the CDR3: TGTGCCAGCAGTTTACGGCGGATTCTGATTAATTCACCCCTCCACTTT. Residues: CASSLRRILINSPLHF.

This clonotype was counted a few times. The chain couples TRBV24-1 to TRBJ2-5; D may match TRBD1 or TRBD2 (5 bases each). V shed 5 bases and J shed 4 bases, with 16 bases lying between them. Looked up from germline, CDR1 is KGHDR and CDR2 is SFDVKD. The CDR3 sequence is 15 residues long. The CDR3 is CATSAPGSRRETQYF. For the CDR3, the DNA is TGTGCCACCAGTGCCCCAGGGAGTCGGCGAGAGACCCAGTACTTC.

The genes are TRBV3-1 and TRBJ2-1; no clear D. The germline V gene encodes CDR1 LGHDT and CDR2 YNNKEL (reference sequence). With 4 bases removed from V and 5 bases from J, the gap between germline ends came to 9 bases. The CDR3 consists of 13 residues. The CDR3 coding sequence is TGTGCCAGCAGCCGCATGGAGAACAATGAGCAGTTCTTC. Its protein is CASSRMENNEQFF.

This clonotype has more than one count but fewer than ten. The chain carries TRBV7-8 and TRBJ2-3, with 7 nucleotides matching TRBD2. Germline V CDR1 and CDR2: SGHVS, FQNEAQ. J was trimmed by 0 bases and V by 2 bases; bases with no gene match: 2. The CDR3 totals 15 residues. CDR3 in DNA: TGTGCCAGCAGCTTATTGGGGGGGAGCACAGATACGCAGTATTTT. As protein: CASSLLGGSTDTQYF.

V is TRBV5-1 and J is TRBJ2-5; the D gene is possibly TRBD1 (6 bases). The CDR3 loop spans 14 amino acids. The germline V gene has CDR1 SGHRS and CDR2 YFSETQ. V was cut by 4 bases and J by 2 bases, with 12 bases left in between. The CDR3 is CASSTSDRQETQYF. CDR3 DNA sequence: TGCGCCAGCAGCACCTCGGACAGACAAGAGACCCAGTACTTC. Full variable domain (remainder filled in from reference TRBV5-1 and TRBJ2-5): KAGVTQTPRYLIKTRGQQVTLSCSPISGHRSVSWYQQTPGQGLQFLFEYFSETQRNKGNFPGRFSGRQFSNSRSEMNVSTLELGDSALYLCASSTSDRQETQYFGPGTRLLVL.